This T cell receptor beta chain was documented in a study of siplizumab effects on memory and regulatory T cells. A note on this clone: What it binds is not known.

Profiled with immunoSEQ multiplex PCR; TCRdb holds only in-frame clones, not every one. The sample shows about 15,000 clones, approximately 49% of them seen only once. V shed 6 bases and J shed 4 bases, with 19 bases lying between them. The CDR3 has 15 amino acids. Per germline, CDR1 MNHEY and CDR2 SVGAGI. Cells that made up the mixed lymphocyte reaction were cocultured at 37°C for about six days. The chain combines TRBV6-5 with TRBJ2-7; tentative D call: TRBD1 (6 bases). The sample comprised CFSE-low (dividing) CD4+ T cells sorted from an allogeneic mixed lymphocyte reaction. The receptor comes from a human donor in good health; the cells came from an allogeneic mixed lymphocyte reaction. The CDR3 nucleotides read TGTGCCAGCAGGGCGACAGGCCGGATCCATTACGAGCAGTACTTC. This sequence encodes CASRATGRIHYEQYF.